This entry lists 22 T cell receptor beta chains sequenced from one sample in a study of control samples from healthy donors and cancer patients. Some clones are missing from TCRdb's copy, which holds only in-frame ones; the method was immunoSEQ multiplex PCR. The sample lists approximately 170,000 clones, 80% to 90% seen once, with under 5% in the top ten. Sequenced: blood. The receptors stem from a woman aged 30 to 39 in good health.

V is TRBV10-3 and J is TRBJ1-2; D remains ambiguous. This CDR3 has 11 amino acids. Germline CDR1 is ENHRY and CDR2 is SYGVKD. V was clipped by 7 bases and J by 2 bases, with 5 bases between them. The CDR3: CAIKGNYGYTF. CDR3 DNA sequence: TGTGCCATCAAGGGCAACTATGGCTACACCTTC.

This clone was counted only a few times. The chain is built from TRBV5-4 and TRBJ2-7; weak D call: TRBD2 (5 bases). Trimming took off 2 bases at V and 0 bases at J, with 12 bases between the two ends. This CDR3 spans 15 amino acids. Germline assignment: CDR1 SGHNT and CDR2 YYREEE (reference sequence). The CDR3 protein is CASSLGVGGSYEQYF. The CDR3 DNA reads TGTGCCAGCAGCTTAGGCGTCGGAGGCTCCTACGAGCAGTACTTC.

The V call is TRBV11-1, the J call TRBJ1-1; D perhaps matches TRBD1 (5 bases). Germline V CDR1 and CDR2: SGHAT, FQDESV (reference sequence). V was trimmed by 4 bases and J by 5 bases, leaving 17 bases between them. This CDR3 has 15 amino acids. The CDR3 loop reads CASSSRGGVRTEAFF. The CDR3, as DNA: TGTGCCAGCAGCTCCCGGGGGGGGGTGAGGACTGAAGCTTTCTTT.

The chain uses TRBV10-3 and TRBJ2-1; TRBD2 matches at 7 bases. V dropped 3 bases and J dropped 4; count of bases not matched to a gene: 9. The CDR3 totals 16 residues. Germline CDR1 reads ENHRY; CDR2 reads SYGVKD. In DNA, the CDR3 is TGTGCCATCAGTGACCCCCGCGGGGGATCGTACAATGAGCAGTTCTTC. It encodes CAISDPRGGSYNEQFF.

Only a few counts were recorded for this clone. The chain joins TRBV6-1 to TRBJ1-1, with 8 positions matching TRBD1. After removal of 2 bases from V and 9 bases from J, the junction contained 8 bases not matched to a gene. The CDR3 totals 14 residues. Germline assignment: CDR1 MNHNS and CDR2 SASEGT. Here the CDR3 DNA reads TGTGCCAGCAGTGAAATCTGGGACAGGCGTCAAGCTTTCTTT. Residues: CASSEIWDRRQAFF.

This chain joins TRBV5-4 and TRBJ1-1; the D gene is possibly TRBD1 (6 bases). Germline-derived CDR1 and CDR2 are SGHNT and YYREEE (reference sequence). Deletions cut 4 bases from V and 6 bases from J, with 19 bases between. This CDR3 has 15 residues. This CDR3 is CASSIGVRGGAEAFF. CDR3 DNA: TGTGCCAGCAGCATTGGGGTTCGAGGGGGGGCTGAAGCTTTCTTT. The full variable domain, rest sourced from reference TRBV5-4 and TRBJ1-1, is ETGVTQSPTHLIKTRGQQVTLRCSSQSGHNTVSWYQQALGQGPQFIFQYYREEENGRGNFPPRFSGLQFPNYSSELNVNALELDDSALYLCASSIGVRGGAEAFFGQGTRLTVV.

This chain links TRBV12-5 with TRBJ2-7; the match to TRBD1 covers 10 bases. The CDR3 length is 17 residues. Trimming at V came to 6 bases and at J to 3 bases, leaving 14 bases not matched to a gene. Germline CDR1 is LGHNT and CDR2 is FRNRAP. The CDR3 DNA follows: TGTGCTAGTGGCACGAACTCTAGGGGACAGGGGTACTACGAGCAGTACGTC. It yields the protein CASGTNSRGQGYYEQYV.

The chain carries TRBV18 and TRBJ2-6; unclear D gene. Germline V gives CDR1 KGHSH, CDR2 LQKENI. The CDR3 is 18 residues long. The V and J ends lost 0 bases and 0 bases respectively, with 12 bases between them. Here the CDR3 DNA reads TGTGCCAGCTCACCACCGGTTAAACCCATCTCTGGGGCCAACGTCCTGACTTTC. Its protein product is CASSPPVKPISGANVLTF.

The V gene is TRBV6-4, the J gene TRBJ1-6, with D possibly matching TRBD1 (5 bases). Germline CDR1 reads MRHNA; CDR2 reads SNTAGT. Deletions cut 6 bases from V and 7 bases from J, with 13 bases between. The CDR3 consists of 14 residues. DNA for the CDR3: TGTGCCAGCAGAGTACAGGAGGGGAATTCACCCCTCCACTTT. Translating it yields CASRVQEGNSPLHF.

The chain joins TRBV6-2 or TRBV6-3 to TRBJ2-2; D possibly uses TRBD1 or TRBD2 (5 bases each). From germline, CDR1 is MNHEY and CDR2 SVGEGT. This CDR3 is 14 amino acids long. Deletions cut 6 bases from V and 7 bases from J, with 15 bases between. The CDR3 sequence is CASSPTRGVGELFF. DNA of the CDR3: TGTGCCAGCAGCCCTACCCGAGGGGTCGGGGAGCTGTTTTTT.

The J gene is TRBJ2-3, the V gene TRBV24-1, with TRBD1 matching over 9 bases. This CDR3 contains 19 residues. The ends lost 2 bases at V and 4 bases at J; junction bases unmatched: 15. Germline V gives CDR1 KGHDR, CDR2 SFDVKD. The CDR3 reads CATSDSRPDGTGNADTQYF. The CDR3 nucleotides are TGTGCCACCAGTGATTCCCGCCCCGATGGGACAGGGAATGCAGATACGCAGTATTTT.

The chain links TRBV5-1 to TRBJ1-1, with D perhaps matching TRBD1 (5 bases). Trimming took 0 bases from V and 5 from J, leaving 17 bases between them. The CDR3 is made up of 16 amino acids. Looked up from germline, CDR1 is SGHRS and CDR2 is YFSETQ. The CDR3: CASSLGGLSGGTEAFF. CDR3 sequence (DNA): TGCGCCAGCAGCTTGGGTGGTTTATCCGGGGGGACTGAAGCTTTCTTT.

V usage is TRBV10-3 and J usage is TRBJ1-6, with D unclear. Germline V gene data show CDR1 as ENHRY and CDR2 as SYGVKD. The ends were cut back, 4 bases at V and 4 bases at J, with 5 bases in the middle. The CDR3 runs to 13 residues. CDR3: CAISAGYNSPLHF. CDR3 bases: TGTGCCATCAGTGCAGGATATAATTCACCCCTCCACTTT.

The chain carries TRBV24-1 and TRBJ1-5, with a weak D call TRBD1 (5 bases). Germline V CDR1 and CDR2: KGHDR, SFDVKD. The CDR3 spans 14 residues. V dropped 4 bases and J dropped 0 bases, with 6 bases sitting between them. The CDR3, as DNA: TGTGCCACCAGTGAGCAGGGTAGCAATCAGCCCCAGCATTTT. It codes for CATSEQGSNQPQHF.

The chain uses TRBV7-2 and TRBJ2-6; 7 bases line up with TRBD2. Trimming cost V 5 bases and J 4 bases; bases outside gene matches: 8. The CDR3 sequence is 16 residues long. The germline V gene has CDR1 SGHTA and CDR2 FQGNSA. The CDR3 region has the DNA TGTGCCAGCAGCCCCAACGGGGGGATAGGGGCCAACGTCCTGACTTTC. It specifies CASSPNGGIGANVLTF. Together with reference TRBV7-2 and TRBJ2-6, the CDR3 gives the full variable domain: GAGVSQSPSNKVTEKGKDVELRCDPISGHTALYWYRQSLGQGLEFLIYFQGNSAPDKSGLPSDRFSAERTGGSVSTLTIQRTQQEDSAVYLCASSPNGGIGANVLTFGAGSRLTVL.

The chain has TRBV2 and TRBJ2-3; 9 bases agree with TRBD1. CDR1 and CDR2 (germline): SNHLY, FYNNEI. V was pared by 11 bases and J by 3 bases, with 6 bases of the junction left unmatched. CDR3 length: 13 amino acids. In DNA, the CDR3 is TGTGCCCGCCGGACAGGGGTTACAGATACGCAGTATTTT. It specifies CARRTGVTDTQYF.

The J gene is TRBJ1-6, the V gene TRBV28; D is perhaps TRBD1 (5 bases). V was shortened by 3 bases and J by 6 bases, with 9 bases between the two germline ends. This CDR3 contains 14 residues. Germline CDR1 and CDR2: MDHEN and SYDVKM. CDR3 residues: CASSFGGGNSPLHF. The CDR3, as DNA: TGTGCCAGCAGTTTCGGGGGGGGTAATTCACCCCTCCACTTT.

The chain employs TRBV2 and TRBJ1-5; D gene ambiguous. The V gene lost 6 bases and the J gene lost 2 bases, with 11 bases spanning the gap. There are 14 residues in the CDR3. From germline, CDR1 is SNHLY and CDR2 FYNNEI. The CDR3 bases are TGTGCCAGCAGGAAAGACATGGGCAATCAGCCCCAGCATTTT. Its translation is CASRKDMGNQPQHF. The full variable domain, with the rest looked up from reference TRBV2 and TRBJ1-5, is EPEVTQTPSHQVTQMGQEVILRCVPISNHLYFYWYRQILGQKVEFLVSFYNNEISEKSEIFDDQFSVERPDGSNFTLKIRSTKLEDSAMYFCASRKDMGNQPQHFGDGTRLSIL.

This clone occurred once. The rearrangement joins TRBV3-1 (or the pseudogene TRBV3-2) to TRBJ2-5, with D perhaps TRBD1 or TRBD2 (6 bases each). V shed 1 base and J shed 1 base, with 13 bases lying between them. Germline V gene data show CDR1 as LGHDT and CDR2 as YNNKEL (reference sequence). The CDR3 runs to 16 residues. The CDR3 DNA follows: TGTGCCAGCAGCCAAGTCCCGGGGGCACGCCAAGAGACCCAGTACTTC. Translated: CASSQVPGARQETQYF.

On this clone itself: An end of the junction differs from the germline gene, which may be a read error. This chain connects TRBV2 to TRBJ2-5; D might be TRBD2 (7 bases). The CDR3 sequence is 12 residues long. The V gene's germline CDR1 is SNHLY and CDR2 FYNNEI. CDR3 region: CASSGTLGGGHF. The CDR3 DNA follows: TGTGCCAGCAGTGGGACATTAGGGGGGGGGCACTTC.

The chain joins TRBV7-9 to TRBJ2-3; no clear D gene. V lost 5 bases to trimming and J lost 4 bases, with 7 bases between them. Germline V gene lookup returns CDR1 SEHNR and CDR2 FQNEAQ (reference sequence). This CDR3 region has 12 residues. The CDR3 loop reads CASSSGPDTQYF. CDR3 nucleotides: TGTGCCAGCAGCAGTGGACCAGATACGCAGTATTTT. Based on the CDR3 plus reference TRBV7-9 and TRBJ2-3, the full variable domain is DTGVSQNPRHKITKRGQNVTFRCDPISEHNRLYWYRQTLGQGPEFLTYFQNEAQLEKSRLLSDRFSAERPKGSFSTLEIQRTEQGDSAMYLCASSSGPDTQYFGPGTRLTVL.

The V and J genes are TRBV29-1 and TRBJ2-2; the D gene is possibly TRBD2 (6 bases). The V gene lost 4 bases and the J gene lost 4 bases, with 10 bases spanning the gap. The germline gives CDR1 SQVTM, CDR2 ANQGSEA. The CDR3 is 13 residues long. This CDR3 is CSVGLASTGELFF. CDR3 in DNA: TGCAGCGTTGGCCTAGCGTCCACCGGGGAGCTGTTTTTT.